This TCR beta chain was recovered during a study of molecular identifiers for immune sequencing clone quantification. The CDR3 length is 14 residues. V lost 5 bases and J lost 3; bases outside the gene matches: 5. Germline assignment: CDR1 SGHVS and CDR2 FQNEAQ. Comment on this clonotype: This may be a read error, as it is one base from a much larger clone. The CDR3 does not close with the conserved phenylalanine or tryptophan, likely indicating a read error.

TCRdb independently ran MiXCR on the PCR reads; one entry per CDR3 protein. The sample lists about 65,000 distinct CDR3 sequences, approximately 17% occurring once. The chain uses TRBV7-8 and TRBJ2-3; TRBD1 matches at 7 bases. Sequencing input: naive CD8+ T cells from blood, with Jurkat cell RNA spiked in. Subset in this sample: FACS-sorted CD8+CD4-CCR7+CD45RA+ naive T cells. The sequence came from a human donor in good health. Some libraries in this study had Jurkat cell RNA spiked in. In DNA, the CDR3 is TGTGCCAGCAGCGACGGGACAGTAACAGATACGCAGTATTCT. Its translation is CASSDGTVTDTQYS.